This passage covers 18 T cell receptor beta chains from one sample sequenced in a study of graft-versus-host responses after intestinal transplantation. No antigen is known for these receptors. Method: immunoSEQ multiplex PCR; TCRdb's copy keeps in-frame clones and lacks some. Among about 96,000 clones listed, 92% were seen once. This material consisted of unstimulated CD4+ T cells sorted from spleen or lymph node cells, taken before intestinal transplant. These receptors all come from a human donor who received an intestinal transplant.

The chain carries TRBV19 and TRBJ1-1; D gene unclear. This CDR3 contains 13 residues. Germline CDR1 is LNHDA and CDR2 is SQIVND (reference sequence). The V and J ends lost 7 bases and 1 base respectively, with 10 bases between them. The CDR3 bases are TGTGCCAGTACCATTAGGACGAACACTGAAGCTTTCTTT. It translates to CASTIRTNTEAFF.

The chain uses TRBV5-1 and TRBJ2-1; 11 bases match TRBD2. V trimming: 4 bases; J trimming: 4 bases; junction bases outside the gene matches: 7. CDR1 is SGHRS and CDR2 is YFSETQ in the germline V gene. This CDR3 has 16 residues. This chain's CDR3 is CASSTRTSGSYNEQFF. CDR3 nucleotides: TGCGCCAGCAGCACCAGGACTAGCGGGTCATACAATGAGCAGTTCTTC.

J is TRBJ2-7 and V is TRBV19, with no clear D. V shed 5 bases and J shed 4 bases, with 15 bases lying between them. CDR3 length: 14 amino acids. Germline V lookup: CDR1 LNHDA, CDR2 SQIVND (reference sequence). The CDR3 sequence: CASSPPRRVYEQYF. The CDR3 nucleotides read TGTGCCAGTAGTCCCCCTAGAAGGGTGTACGAGCAGTACTTC. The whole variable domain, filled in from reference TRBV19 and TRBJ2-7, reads DGGITQSPKYLFRKEGQNVTLSCEQNLNHDAMYWYRQDPGQGLRLIYYSQIVNDFQKGDIAEGYSVSREKKESFPLTVTSAQKNPTAFYLCASSPPRRVYEQYFGPGTRLTVT.

Written as DNA, the CDR3 is TGTGCCAGCAGCTTTCGAGGGGGCTGGAATGAAAAACTGTTTTTT. Its translation is CASSFRGGWNEKLFF. The rearrangement links TRBV7-2 to TRBJ1-4; 7 bases agree with TRBD1. J was trimmed by 5 bases and V by 3 bases; bases with no gene match: 6. The CDR3 covers 15 residues. Germline assignment: CDR1 SGHTA and CDR2 FQGNSA.

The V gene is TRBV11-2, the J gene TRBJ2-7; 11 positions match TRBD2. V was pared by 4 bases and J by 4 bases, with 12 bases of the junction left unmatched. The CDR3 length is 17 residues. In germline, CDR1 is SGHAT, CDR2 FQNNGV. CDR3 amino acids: CASSSPSGRSSGYEQYF. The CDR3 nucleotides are TGTGCCAGCAGCTCCCCTAGCGGGAGGAGTTCGGGTTACGAGCAGTACTTC.

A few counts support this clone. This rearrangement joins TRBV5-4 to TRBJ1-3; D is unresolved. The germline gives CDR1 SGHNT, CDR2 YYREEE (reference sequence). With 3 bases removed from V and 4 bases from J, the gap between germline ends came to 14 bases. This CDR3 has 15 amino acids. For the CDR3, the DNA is TGTGCCAGCAGCTCCACTCGGGGAGGAGGAAACACCATATATTTT. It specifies CASSSTRGGGNTIYF.

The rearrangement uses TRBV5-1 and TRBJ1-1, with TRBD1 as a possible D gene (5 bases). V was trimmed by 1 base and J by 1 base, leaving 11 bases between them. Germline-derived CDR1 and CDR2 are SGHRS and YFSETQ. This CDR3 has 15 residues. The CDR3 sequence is CASSLNPGGNTEAFF. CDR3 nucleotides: TGCGCCAGCAGCTTGAACCCGGGGGGGAACACTGAAGCTTTCTTT. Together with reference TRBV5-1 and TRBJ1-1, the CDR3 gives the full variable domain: KAGVTQTPRYLIKTRGQQVTLSCSPISGHRSVSWYQQTPGQGLQFLFEYFSETQRNKGNFPGRFSGRQFSNSRSEMNVSTLELGDSALYLCASSLNPGGNTEAFFGQGTRLTVV.

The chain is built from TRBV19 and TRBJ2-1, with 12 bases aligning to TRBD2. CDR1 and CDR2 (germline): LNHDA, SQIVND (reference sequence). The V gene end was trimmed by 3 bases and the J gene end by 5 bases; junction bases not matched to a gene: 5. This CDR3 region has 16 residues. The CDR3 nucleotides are TGTGCCAGTAGTATTTCCCTAGCGGGAGGGAACAATGAGCAGTTCTTC. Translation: CASSISLAGGNNEQFF.

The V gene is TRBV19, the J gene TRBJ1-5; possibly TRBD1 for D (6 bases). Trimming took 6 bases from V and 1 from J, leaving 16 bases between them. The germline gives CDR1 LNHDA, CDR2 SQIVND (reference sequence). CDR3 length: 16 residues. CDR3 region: CASRAPGQRSNQPQHF. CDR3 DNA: TGTGCCAGTAGAGCCCCGGGACAAAGAAGCAATCAGCCCCAGCATTTT.

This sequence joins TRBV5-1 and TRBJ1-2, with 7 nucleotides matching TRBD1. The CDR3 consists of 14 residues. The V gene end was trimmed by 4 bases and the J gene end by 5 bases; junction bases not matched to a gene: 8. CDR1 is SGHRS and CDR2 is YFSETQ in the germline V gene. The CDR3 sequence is CASSDRTGGYGYTF. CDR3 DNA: TGCGCCAGCAGCGACCGGACAGGAGGGTATGGCTACACCTTC.

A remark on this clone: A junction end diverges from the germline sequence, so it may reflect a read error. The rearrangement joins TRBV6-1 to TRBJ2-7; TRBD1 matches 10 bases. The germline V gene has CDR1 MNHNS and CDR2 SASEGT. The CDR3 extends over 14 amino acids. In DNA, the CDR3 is TGTGCCAGCAGTTCGAGCCGGGACAGGGGTGTTTCGGACTTC. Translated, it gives CASSSSRDRGVSDF.

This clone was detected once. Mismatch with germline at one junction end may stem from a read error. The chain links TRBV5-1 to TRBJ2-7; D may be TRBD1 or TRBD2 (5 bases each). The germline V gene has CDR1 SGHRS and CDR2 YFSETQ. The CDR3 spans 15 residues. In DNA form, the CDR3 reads TGCGCCGGCAGCTTGAGGTCGGGGCAGACCTACGAGCAGTACTTC. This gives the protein CAGSLRSGQTYEQYF.

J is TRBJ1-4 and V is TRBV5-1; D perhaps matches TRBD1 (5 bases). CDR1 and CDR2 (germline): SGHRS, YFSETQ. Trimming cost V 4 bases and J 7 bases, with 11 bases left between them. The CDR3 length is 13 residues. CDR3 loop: CASSVQGSEKLFF. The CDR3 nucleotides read TGCGCCAGCAGCGTCCAGGGAAGTGAAAAACTGTTTTTT.

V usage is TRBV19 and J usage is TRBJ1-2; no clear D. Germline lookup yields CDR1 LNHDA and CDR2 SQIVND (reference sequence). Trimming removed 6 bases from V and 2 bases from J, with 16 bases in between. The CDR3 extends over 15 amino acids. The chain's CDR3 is CASRFRRVPNYGYTF. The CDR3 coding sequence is TGTGCCAGTAGGTTCCGGAGGGTCCCCAACTATGGCTACACCTTC.

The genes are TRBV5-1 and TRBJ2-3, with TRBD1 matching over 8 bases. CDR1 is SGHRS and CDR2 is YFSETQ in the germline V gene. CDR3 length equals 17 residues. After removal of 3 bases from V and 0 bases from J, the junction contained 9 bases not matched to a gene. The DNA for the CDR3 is TGCGCCAGCAGCTGGAGTCCGACAGGGGAAAGCACAGATACGCAGTATTTT. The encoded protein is CASSWSPTGESTDTQYF.

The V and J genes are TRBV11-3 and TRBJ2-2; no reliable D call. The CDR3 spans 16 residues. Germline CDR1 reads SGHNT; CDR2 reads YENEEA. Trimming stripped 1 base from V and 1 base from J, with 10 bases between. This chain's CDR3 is CASSLGLSQNTGELFF. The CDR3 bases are TGTGCCAGCAGCTTAGGGTTGTCTCAGAACACCGGGGAGCTGTTTTTT.

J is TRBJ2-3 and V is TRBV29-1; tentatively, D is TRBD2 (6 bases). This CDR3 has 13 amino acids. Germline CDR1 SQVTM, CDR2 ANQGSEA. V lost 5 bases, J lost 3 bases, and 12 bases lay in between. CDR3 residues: CSVTTRMTDTQYF. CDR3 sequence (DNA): TGCAGCGTTACGACTAGAATGACAGATACGCAGTATTTT.

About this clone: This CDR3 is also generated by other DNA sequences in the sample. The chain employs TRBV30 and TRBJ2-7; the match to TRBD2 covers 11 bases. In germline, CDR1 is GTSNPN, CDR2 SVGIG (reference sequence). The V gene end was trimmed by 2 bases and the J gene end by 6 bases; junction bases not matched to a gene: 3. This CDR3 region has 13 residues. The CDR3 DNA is TGTGCCTGGAGTAATAGCGGGGGGGGCGAGCAGTACTTC. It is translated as CAWSNSGGGEQYF.